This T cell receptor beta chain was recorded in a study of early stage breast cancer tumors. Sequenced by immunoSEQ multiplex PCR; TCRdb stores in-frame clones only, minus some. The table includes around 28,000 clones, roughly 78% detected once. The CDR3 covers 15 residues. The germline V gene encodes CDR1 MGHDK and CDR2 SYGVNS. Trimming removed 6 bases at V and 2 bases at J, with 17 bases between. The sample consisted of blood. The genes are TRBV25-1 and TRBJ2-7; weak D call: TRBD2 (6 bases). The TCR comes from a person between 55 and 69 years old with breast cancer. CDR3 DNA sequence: TGTGCCAGCAGAAGCACGATCGGAGGGACCTACGAGCAGTACTTC. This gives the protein CASRSTIGGTYEQYF.